A single T cell receptor (beta chain) is shown here with its context. The antigen is not known. These data come from a study of T cell responses to AZD1222 COVID-19 vaccine. Study-wide results and limits: Reportedly, close to half of spike-specific TCRs are directed against unmutated variant regions.

Trimming took 5 bases from V and 0 from J, leaving 16 bases between them. This CDR3 has 16 amino acids. Germline assignment: CDR1 MNHEY and CDR2 SVGEGT. Sequencing used immunoSEQ multiplex PCR; TCRdb keeps in-frame clones, though not all of them. The sample has approximately 45,000 clones; 88% are singletons. The chain has TRBV6-2 or TRBV6-3 and TRBJ1-1, with a weak D call TRBD1 (5 bases). This TCR came from an adult who received the AZD1222 COVID-19 vaccine. The sequencing used peripheral blood, collected 28 days after the second AZD1222 dose. The CDR3 region has the DNA TGTGCCAGCAGTCGCTTACGACAGACCATGAACACTGAAGCTTTCTTT. This gives the protein CASSRLRQTMNTEAFF.